Detailed here is one T cell receptor (beta chain). The antigen is not known. These data come from a study of human T cells and chemical hapten exposure. Study-wide context: Per-sample TCR yield variation was attributed mainly to small pooled library volume differences.

Via MiXCR, TCRdb re-called the RACE reads, giving one row per CDR3 protein. In the table there are about 84,000 distinct CDR3 sequences, 10% to 13% of which are singletons. Germline CDR1 and CDR2: SGHNT and YYREEE (reference sequence). The germline V and J ends were trimmed by 0 bases and 1 base, with 10 bases remaining between them. The CDR3 is 15 amino acids. Study observations and caveats: No alteration of TCRs above 1 in 1000 frequency was seen with DPC sensitization.

The sample's time point: patch test 3, about 24 weeks after DPC sensitization. Stated treatment: therapeutic diphenylcyclopropenone sensitization with weekly scalp DPC. J is TRBJ2-5 and V is TRBV5-4; tentative D call: TRBD1 (5 bases). Material: whole blood, obtained in connection with sensitization to the hapten diphenylcyclopropenone (DPC). The receptor was derived from a woman between 45 and 60 years old with alopecia areata. Some clones in this sample may be carry-over from other donors' samples. CDR3 sequence reads: CASSLGGPLQETQYF. CDR3 in DNA: TGTGCCAGCAGCTTGGGGGGCCCGCTCCAAGAGACCCAGTACTTC.